This T cell receptor (beta chain) was found in a study of identical twins. Healthy Caucasians supplied all donations. TCRdb re-called the 5' RACE reads with MiXCR, one entry per CDR3 protein. The sample lists about 190,000 distinct CDR3 sequences, less than 20% occurring once. The germline gives CDR1 DFQATT, CDR2 SNEGSKA (reference sequence). V lost 2 bases and J lost 4; bases outside the gene matches: 0. The CDR3 spans 13 residues. The same data also went into a second study, on T cells expressing NK-cell markers.

V usage is TRBV20-1 and J usage is TRBJ2-7; 12 positions match TRBD2. Specimen: CD8+ T cells sorted from blood. The TCR originated in a woman under 30 in good health. The CDR3 loop reads CSARTSGRYEQYF. In DNA, the CDR3 is TGCAGTGCTAGAACTAGCGGGAGGTACGAGCAGTACTTC.